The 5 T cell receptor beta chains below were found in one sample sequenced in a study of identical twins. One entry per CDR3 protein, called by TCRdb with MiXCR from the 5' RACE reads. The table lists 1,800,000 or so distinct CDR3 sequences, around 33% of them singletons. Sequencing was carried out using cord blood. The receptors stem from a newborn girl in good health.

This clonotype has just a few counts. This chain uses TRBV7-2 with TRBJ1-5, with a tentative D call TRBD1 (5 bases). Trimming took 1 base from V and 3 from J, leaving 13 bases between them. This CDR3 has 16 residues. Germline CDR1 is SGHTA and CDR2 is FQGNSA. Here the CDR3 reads CASSLEPSRVNQPQHF. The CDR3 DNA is TGTGCCAGCAGCTTAGAACCCTCCAGGGTCAATCAGCCCCAGCATTTT.

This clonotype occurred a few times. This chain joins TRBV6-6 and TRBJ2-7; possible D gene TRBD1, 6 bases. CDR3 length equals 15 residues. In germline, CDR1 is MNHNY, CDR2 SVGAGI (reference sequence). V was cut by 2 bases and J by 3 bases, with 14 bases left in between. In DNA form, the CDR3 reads TGTGCCAGCAGTTACGCGCCGGACAGAAACTACGAGCAGTACTTC. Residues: CASSYAPDRNYEQYF.

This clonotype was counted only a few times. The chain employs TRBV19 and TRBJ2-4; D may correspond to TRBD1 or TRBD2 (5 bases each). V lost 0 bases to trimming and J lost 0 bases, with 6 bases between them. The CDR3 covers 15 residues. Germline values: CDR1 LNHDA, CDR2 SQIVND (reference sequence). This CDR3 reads CASSIEGRAKNIQYF. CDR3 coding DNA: TGTGCCAGTAGTATAGAGGGACGAGCCAAAAACATTCAGTACTTC.

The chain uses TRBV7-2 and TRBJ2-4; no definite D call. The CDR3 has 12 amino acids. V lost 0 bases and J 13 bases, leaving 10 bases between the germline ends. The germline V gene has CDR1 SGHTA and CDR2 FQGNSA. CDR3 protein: CASSLAGIRQYF. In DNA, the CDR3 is TGTGCCAGCAGCTTAGCGGGAATAAGGCAGTACTTC.

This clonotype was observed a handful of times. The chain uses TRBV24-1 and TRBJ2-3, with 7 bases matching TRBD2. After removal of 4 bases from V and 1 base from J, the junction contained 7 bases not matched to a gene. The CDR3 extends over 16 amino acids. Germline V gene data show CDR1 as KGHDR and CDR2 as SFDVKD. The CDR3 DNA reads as TGTGCCACCAGTGAGCCCACTAGCGCTTGCACAGATACGCAGTATTTT. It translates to CATSEPTSACTDTQYF.